These T cell receptor beta chains were read from a single sample in a study of shared clonotypes between healthy human individuals. Sequencing used immunoSEQ multiplex PCR; TCRdb keeps in-frame clones, though not all of them. The table records a few million clones, just over 90% of them present only once. The sample comprised naive CD4+ T cells from PBMCs. These receptors came from a man aged 18 to 29 in good health. Some clones in this sample may be carry-over from other donors' samples. The CDR3 runs from the conserved cysteine through the conserved F or W. D genes are given only for firm matches. A row's size may be missing; if present it is once, few, many or a size class.

abundance	d_gene	v_gene	j_gene	CDR3nt	CDR3aa
NA	NA	TRBV29-1	TRBJ2-7	TGCAGCATCATTTCTCCGGGGGTACAGTACTTC	CSIISPGVQYF
once	TRBD2	TRBV19	TRBJ2-1	TGTGCCAGTAGTCCACCTAGCGGTGAGCAGTTCTTC	CASSPPSGEQFF
NA	TRBD1	TRBV28	TRBJ2-7	TGTGCCAGCAGTCCGTCCATAGGACAGGAGCCCTACGAGCAGTACTTC	CASSPSIGQEPYEQYF
NA	NA	TRBV7-9	TRBJ2-2	TGTGCCAGCAGCTTAGTATTCGTGGGGTACACCGGGGAGCTGTTTTTT	CASSLVFVGYTGELFF
NA	NA	TRBV29-1	TRBJ1-5	TGCAGCGTTGGGGGGGGGATCAATCAGCCCCAGCATTTT	CSVGGGINQPQHF
NA	NA	TRBV2	TRBJ1-1	TGTGCCAGCAGTGAATATCGGCCACCGGTCGGAGAAGCTTTCTTT	CASSEYRPPVGEAFF
NA	TRBD1	TRBV6-1	TRBJ2-7	TGTGCCAGCAGTTGGACAGGGGGCGGTTACGAGCAGTACTTC	CASSWTGGGYEQYF
once	NA	TRBV7-3	TRBJ2-2	TGTGCCAGCAGCTTAATGAGAAACACCGGGGAGCTGTTTTTT	CASSLMRNTGELFF
NA	NA	TRBV5-4	TRBJ2-7	TGTGCCAGCAGCCCCTTTGAGCGGGCGATTAGCTACGAGCAGTACTTC	CASSPFERAISYEQYF
NA	NA	TRBV25-1	TRBJ2-5	TGTGCCAGCAGCGCCCCGGGGTCCCACCAAGAGACCCAGTACTTC	CASSAPGSHQETQYF
NA	NA	TRBV5-6	TRBJ2-7	TGTGCCAGCAGCTTTGTCAGCTCCTACGAGCAGTACTTC	CASSFVSSYEQYF
NA	TRBD2	TRBV6-5	TRBJ2-7	TGTGCCAGCAGTCCTCTTAGCGGGAGCTCCTACGAGCAGTACTTC	CASSPLSGSSYEQYF
NA	NA	TRBV6-1	TRBJ1-1	TGTGCCAGCAGTACCACCTCCCGTGTGACTGAAGCTTTCTTT	CASSTTSRVTEAFF
NA	NA	TRBV5-4	TRBJ2-3	TGTGCCAGCAGTCGGACACCCGGGGGCGCAGATACGCAGTATTTT	CASSRTPGGADTQYF
NA	NA	TRBV4-2	TRBJ2-3	TGTGCCAGCAGCCTAGCAAGCGGCAACACAGATACGCAGTATTTT	CASSLASGNTDTQYF
NA	TRBD2	TRBV5-5	TRBJ2-1	TGTGCCAGCAGCCCGAGCGGGAGCATACGCCAGGAGCAGTTCTTC	CASSPSGSIRQEQFF
NA	TRBD1	TRBV9	TRBJ1-3	TGTGCCAGCAGCGAGGGGGCAGGCTGGGCTGGAAACACCATATATTTT	CASSEGAGWAGNTIYF
NA	NA	TRBV28	TRBJ1-1	TGTGCCAGCAGCTCCCATTACCCCAGGGGCACTGAAGCTTTCTTT	CASSSHYPRGTEAFF
NA	TRBD1	TRBV6-6	TRBJ2-7	TGTGCCAGCAGGTCTCTAACCGGGACAGCCTTCTACGAGCAGTACTTC	CASRSLTGTAFYEQYF
NA	NA	TRBV30	TRBJ2-1	TGTGCCTGGGCGGAGGATTCTTACAATGAGCAGTTCTTC	CAWAEDSYNEQFF
NA	TRBD2	TRBV9	TRBJ2-7	TGTGCCAGCAGCGTAGCGGGCGGGAGGTTCGACGAGCAGTACTTC	CASSVAGGRFDEQYF
NA	NA	TRBV7-2	TRBJ2-5	TGTGCCAGCAGCCCCGCGGGGCAAGAGACCCAGTACTTC	CASSPAGQETQYF
NA	NA	TRBV28	TRBJ2-7	TGTGCCAGCAAACTGCGGGGATCCTACGAGCAGTACTTC	CASKLRGSYEQYF
once	NA	TRBV28	TRBJ2-5	TGTGCCAGCATCCTGTCAGCCCCTCGGGACTTC	CASILSAPRDF
NA	NA	TRBV7-3	TRBJ2-3	TGTGCCAGCAGCCGGGAGATGGCAGATACGCAGTATTTT	CASSREMADTQYF
NA	NA	TRBV7-2	TRBJ1-1	TGTGCCAGCAGCTTAGTGACACCCACTGAAGCTTTCTTT	CASSLVTPTEAFF
NA	NA	TRBV28	TRBJ1-4	TGTGCCAGCAGTTTGGGGTCGGGAAGGCTTAGCGAAAAACTGTTTTTT	CASSLGSGRLSEKLFF
NA	NA	TRBV7-6	TRBJ2-5	TGTGCCAGCAGCCCCGGGACACGGGCGGATCAAGAGACCCAGTACTTC	CASSPGTRADQETQYF
NA	NA	TRBV9	TRBJ1-1	TGTGCCAGCAGCGTCGGACGGGGGAACACTGAAGCTTTCTTT	CASSVGRGNTEAFF
NA	NA	TRBV6-5	TRBJ2-1	TGTGCCAGCAGTTTTCAAGGCGGTGAGCAGTTCTTC	CASSFQGGEQFF
NA	NA	TRBV2	TRBJ2-5	TGTGCCAGCATGCGGGGCGTGGGAGAGACCCAGTACTTC	CASMRGVGETQYF
NA	NA	TRBV28	TRBJ2-1	TGTGCCAGCCAAGACTACCTCTACAATGTGCAGTTCTTC	CASQDYLYNVQFF
NA	TRBD2	TRBV2	TRBJ2-1	TGTGCCAGCAGTGCTCGGACTAGCGGGATTGGCGAGCAGTTCTTC	CASSARTSGIGEQFF
NA	TRBD1	TRBV29-1	TRBJ1-2	TGCAGCGTTGGGACAGGGAGTATCAGTGGCTACACCTTC	CSVGTGSISGYTF
NA	NA	TRBV6-6	TRBJ2-7	TGTGCCAGCAGTTACGGCCAGGCGGACCAAAACTACGAGCAGTACTTC	CASSYGQADQNYEQYF
NA	NA	TRBV5-6	TRBJ2-7	TGTGCCAGCAGCGGGAGCTCGAGCTCCTACGAGCAGTACTTC	CASSGSSSSYEQYF
NA	TRBD2	TRBV5-1	TRBJ2-3	TGCGCCAGCAGCTTGTACGTGGCTAGCGGGAGCACAGATACGCAGTATTTT	CASSLYVASGSTDTQYF
NA	TRBD1	TRBV19	TRBJ1-2	TGTGCCAGTAGTGCCTTCTCGACAGGGGTTCTCTATGGCTACACCTTC	CASSAFSTGVLYGYTF
NA	TRBD2	TRBV28	TRBJ2-5	TGTGCCTGGAAAGCGGGAGGGGCCGAGACCCAGTACTTC	CAWKAGGAETQYF
NA	NA	TRBV4-3	TRBJ1-1	TGCGCCAGCAGCCAGGATCCGGAAGCTTTCTTT	CASSQDPEAFF
NA	NA	TRBV19	TRBJ2-1	TGTGCCAGTAGTATCCCGGGACCGTACAATGAGCAGTTCTTC	CASSIPGPYNEQFF
NA	NA	TRBV19	TRBJ2-4	TGTGCCAGTACCACAGGACTAGGACAGAGTCTAGCCAAAAACATTCAGTACTTC	CASTTGLGQSLAKNIQYF